What follows are 3 T cell receptor beta chains derived from one specimen sequenced in a study of CD8 T cells in ankylosing spondylitis. TCRdb reanalysed the 5' RACE reads using MiXCR and keeps one entry per CDR3 protein. The sample has roughly 90,000 distinct CDR3 sequences; approximately 9.6% are singletons. Their recognized antigens are unknown. Study-wide results and limits: Apparently characteristic of ankylosing spondylitis blood was a TCR beta motif (eight highly homologous variants).

Sequencing input: blood, either unsorted or a sorted T cell fraction (not recorded which). The source of these receptors is a male donor with ankylosing spondylitis.

This clonotype was recorded a few times. The V and J genes are TRBV5-1 and TRBJ2-5; no reliable D call. The CDR3 is made up of 16 amino acids. Deletions cut 0 bases from V and 0 bases from J, with 12 bases between. The germline V gene has CDR1 SGHRS and CDR2 YFSETQ. Here the CDR3 DNA reads TGCGCCAGCAGCTTGGGGATTCTGAAGTACCAAGAGACCCAGTACTTC. It specifies CASSLGILKYQETQYF.

The CDR3, as DNA: TGTGCCAGCAGTGAAGCCGGGAGGGACTACGAGCAGTACGTC. Its translation is CASSEAGRDYEQYV. The rearrangement uses TRBV2 and TRBJ2-7; the match to TRBD2 covers 8 bases. The CDR3 consists of 14 residues. Germline CDR1 reads SNHLY; CDR2 reads FYNNEI. V shed 0 bases, J shed 3 bases, and the junction held 1 base outside the gene matches.

This clonotype was counted only a few times. The chain couples TRBV12-3 or TRBV12-4 to TRBJ2-2, with a tentative D call TRBD1 (6 bases). The CDR3 sequence is 12 residues long. V was trimmed by 5 bases and J by 7 bases, leaving 8 bases between them. The chain's CDR3 is CASSPGDGELFF. The CDR3 region has the DNA TGTGCCAGCAGTCCAGGGGACGGGGAGCTGTTTTTT.